The present TCR beta chain was sequenced within a study of Graves' ophthalmopathy and Graves' hyperthyroidism. Overall study findings and caveats: Sensitivity reached 55% to 71% and specificity approximately 72% when the model predicted ophthalmopathy progression.

The CDR3 has 16 amino acids. With 5 bases removed from V and 0 bases from J, the gap between germline ends came to 14 bases. Looked up from germline, CDR1 is SGHVS and CDR2 is FQNEAQ. This clonotype was seen ten or more times. Its target is not known. The authors amplified TCR beta CDR3 regions, and they did so from RNA transcripts for repertoire sequencing. HTBI-primed first-round RT-PCR preceded second-round multiplex PCR. Using its own MiXCR run on the multiplex PCR reads, TCRdb lists one record per CDR3 protein. Among some 400,000 distinct CDR3 sequences listed, around 19% were seen once. Exclusion applied to patients with other autoimmune diseases, uncontrolled infections, pregnancy or lactation. The PBMCs were taken from about 9.7 ml of fresh peripheral blood.

The TCR sequence derives from a woman aged 18-29 years with Graves' ophthalmopathy. This sequence joins TRBV7-8 and TRBJ2-4; possibly TRBD1 or TRBD2 for D (5 bases each). Sequenced input: peripheral blood. The DNA for the CDR3 is TGTGCCAGCAGCGCGACCGGGACGGTAGCCAAAAACATTCAGTACTTC. Encoded protein: CASSATGTVAKNIQYF.